This T cell receptor beta chain is from a study of shared clonotypes between healthy human individuals. General study points: Some clonotypes were shared by all four sorted-subset donors, while others were not shared. The non-shared ones had lower generation probabilities than the shared ones.

Turning to this clone: The antigen remains undetermined.

Clones were read by immunoSEQ multiplex PCR, and TCRdb kept only the in-frame ones, dropping some. This sample has millions of clones; approximately 94% occur once, and the top ten carry roughly 1.1%. V lost 3 bases, J lost 4 bases, and 16 bases lay in between. The CDR3 has 15 residues. Germline-derived CDR1 and CDR2 are MGHDK and SYGVNS. Positive CCR7 selection of CD45RO-negative cells yielded the naive CD8 cells, and terminally differentiated effector memory CD45RA+ cells were excluded. V and J are TRBV25-1 and TRBJ2-7; the D gene could be TRBD1 or TRBD2 (5 bases each). Sequencing used naive CD8+ T cells sorted from blood. The TCR sequence derives from a man younger than 35 in good health. The CDR3 reads CASSDPAGTAYEQYF. The CDR3 nucleotides are TGTGCCAGCAGTGATCCTGCAGGGACGGCTTACGAGCAGTACTTC.